Listed below are T cell receptor beta chains from one sample, sequenced in a study of identical twins. TCRdb passed the 5' RACE reads through MiXCR, listing each CDR3 protein once. The profile shows around 510,000 distinct CDR3 sequences, 13% to 15% of them singletons. In addition, the sample was reused for a study of yellow fever vaccine responses in identical twins.

Sample: CD4+ T cells sorted from blood. The receptor set was obtained from a woman under 30 in good health. The CDR3 runs from the conserved cysteine through the conserved F or W. The D gene is left open where the match is weak. Clone size is shown for a subset of rows, as once, few, many or a class of expanded clone.

CAVAEGRPYEQYF TGTGCCGTAGCCGAGGGCCGCCCCTACGAGCAGTACTTC TRBV6-2/TRBV6-3 . TRBJ2-7 .
CATRGKSPLHF TGTGCCACCCGGGGGAAGTCACCCCTCCACTTT TRBV12-3/TRBV12-4 . TRBJ1-6 .
CASSDLRSTDTQYF TGCGCCAGCAGTGACCTCAGGAGCACAGATACGCAGTATTTT TRBV5-1 few TRBJ2-3 .
CASSSGQRNYGYTF TGTGCCAGCAGTTCGGGACAGAGAAACTATGGCTACACCTTC TRBV28 . TRBJ1-2 TRBD1
CASSQDPTANYGYTF TGTGCCAGCAGCCAAGATCCCACAGCTAACTATGGCTACACCTTC TRBV3-1 . TRBJ1-2 .
CASSLVAGGTQETQYF TGCGCCAGCAGCTTGGTAGCAGGGGGCACGCAAGAGACCCAGTACTTC TRBV5-1 . TRBJ2-5 TRBD1
CASSQGAKAGGGFF TGTGCCAGCAGCCAAGGAGCGAAGGCGGGGGGCGGGTTCTTC TRBV3-1 few TRBJ2-1 TRBD2
CASSFGVGGANVLTF TGTGCCAGCAGCTTCGGGGTAGGAGGGGCCAACGTCCTGACTTTC TRBV7-9 few TRBJ2-6 .
CASSLTGRGNEQFF TGTGCCAGCAGCTTGACAGGTCGGGGCAATGAGCAGTTCTTC TRBV5-6 few TRBJ2-1 .
CASSTSDGETQYF TGTGCCAGCAGTACTTCTGATGGAGAGACCCAGTACTTC TRBV12-3/TRBV12-4 . TRBJ2-5 .
CSPSPWTGDGTEAFF TGCAGTCCTAGCCCCTGGACAGGGGATGGCACTGAAGCTTTCTTT TRBV20-1 few TRBJ1-1 TRBD1